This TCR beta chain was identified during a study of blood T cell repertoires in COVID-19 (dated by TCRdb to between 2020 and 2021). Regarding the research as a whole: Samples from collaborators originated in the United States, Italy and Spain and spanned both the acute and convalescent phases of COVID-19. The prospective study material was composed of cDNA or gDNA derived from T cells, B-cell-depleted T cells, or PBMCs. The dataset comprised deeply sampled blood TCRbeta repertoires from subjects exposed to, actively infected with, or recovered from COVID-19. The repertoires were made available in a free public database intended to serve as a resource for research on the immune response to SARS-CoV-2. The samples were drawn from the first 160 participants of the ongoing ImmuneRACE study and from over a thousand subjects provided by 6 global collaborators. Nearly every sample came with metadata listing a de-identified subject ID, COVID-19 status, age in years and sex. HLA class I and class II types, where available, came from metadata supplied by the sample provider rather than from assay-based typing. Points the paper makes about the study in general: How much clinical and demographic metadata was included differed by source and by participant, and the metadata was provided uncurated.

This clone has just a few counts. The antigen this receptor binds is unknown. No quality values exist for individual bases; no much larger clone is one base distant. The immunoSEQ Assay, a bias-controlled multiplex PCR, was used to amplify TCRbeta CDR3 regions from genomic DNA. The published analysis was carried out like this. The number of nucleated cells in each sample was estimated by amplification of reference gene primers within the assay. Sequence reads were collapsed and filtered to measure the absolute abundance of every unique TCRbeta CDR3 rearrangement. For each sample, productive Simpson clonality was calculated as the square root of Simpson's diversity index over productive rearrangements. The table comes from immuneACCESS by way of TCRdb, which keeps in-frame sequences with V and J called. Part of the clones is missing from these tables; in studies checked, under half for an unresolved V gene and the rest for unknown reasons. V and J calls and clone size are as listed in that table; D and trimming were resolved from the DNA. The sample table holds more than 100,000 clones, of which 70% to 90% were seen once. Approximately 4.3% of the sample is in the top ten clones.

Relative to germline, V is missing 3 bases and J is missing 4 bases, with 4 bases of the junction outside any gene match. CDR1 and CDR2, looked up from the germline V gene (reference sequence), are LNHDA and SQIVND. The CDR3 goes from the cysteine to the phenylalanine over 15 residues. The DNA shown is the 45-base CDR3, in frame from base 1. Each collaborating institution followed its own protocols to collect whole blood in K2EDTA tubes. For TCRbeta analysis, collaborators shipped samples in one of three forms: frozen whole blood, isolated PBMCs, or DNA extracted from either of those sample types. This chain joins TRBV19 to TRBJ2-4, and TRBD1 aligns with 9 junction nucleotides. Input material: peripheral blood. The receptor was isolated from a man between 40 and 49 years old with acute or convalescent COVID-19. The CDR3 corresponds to CASSIHGQGKNIQYF. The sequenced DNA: TGTGCCAGTAGTATTCATGGACAGGGGAAAAACATTCAGTACTTC.